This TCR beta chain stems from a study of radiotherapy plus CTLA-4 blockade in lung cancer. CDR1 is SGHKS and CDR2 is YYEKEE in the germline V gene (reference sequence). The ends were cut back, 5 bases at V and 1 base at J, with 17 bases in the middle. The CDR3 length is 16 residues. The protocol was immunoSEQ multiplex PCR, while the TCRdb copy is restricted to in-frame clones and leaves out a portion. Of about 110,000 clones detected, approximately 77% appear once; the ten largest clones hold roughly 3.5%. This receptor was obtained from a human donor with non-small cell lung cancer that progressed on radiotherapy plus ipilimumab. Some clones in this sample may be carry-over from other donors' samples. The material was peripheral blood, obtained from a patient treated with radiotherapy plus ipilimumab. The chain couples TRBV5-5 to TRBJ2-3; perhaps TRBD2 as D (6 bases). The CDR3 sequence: CASRRSEGSGTDTQYF. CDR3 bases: TGTGCCAGCAGGCGGTCGGAGGGTAGCGGCACAGATACGCAGTATTTT.